These T cell receptor beta chains were read from a single sample in a study of T cells in Graves' hyperthyroidism and ophthalmopathy. MiXCR, run by TCRdb on the multiplex PCR reads, gives a single entry per CDR3 protein. The table records hundreds of thousands of distinct CDR3 sequences, just over 45% of them present only once. The sample was peripheral blood or thyroid tissue (not recorded which). The receptors stem from a woman younger than 30 with Graves' hyperthyroidism. Both conserved end residues are part of each CDR3. D genes are given only for firm matches. The size entry is marked missing in some rows and otherwise reads once, few, many or a size class.

>once|TRBJ2-7|TRBD1|TRBV7-2
CASSSNQGADEQYF
TGTGCCAGCAGTTCCAACCAGGGGGCTGACGAGCAGTACTTC
>many|TRBJ2-5|NA|TRBV7-2
CASSPGPSGTQYF
TGTGCCAGCAGCCCCGGGCCCTCAGGGACCCAGTACTTC
>NA|TRBJ1-2|TRBD1|TRBV20-1
CSAREGRGYFGYTF
TGCAGTGCTAGAGAGGGCAGGGGGTACTTCGGCTACACCTTC
>many|TRBJ1-2|NA|TRBV29-1
CSVAVGQNYGYTF
TGCAGCGTTGCGGTCGGACAGAACTATGGCTACACCTTC
>NA|TRBJ2-7|NA|TRBV2
CASSVYGGSYEQYF
TGTGCCAGCAGCGTGTACGGGGGCTCCTACGAGCAGTACTTC
>once|TRBJ2-2|TRBD1|TRBV11-2
CASSGTGGAGELFF
TGTGCCAGCAGCGGGACAGGGGGGGCCGGGGAGCTGTTTTTT
>NA|TRBJ1-1|NA|TRBV19
CASSEAPGVTEAFF
TGTGCCAGCAGTGAAGCGCCAGGGGTCACTGAAGCTTTCTTT
>few|TRBJ1-1|TRBD1|TRBV25-1
CASSSWGQGKNTEAFF
TGTGCCAGCAGCTCATGGGGACAGGGAAAGAACACTGAAGCTTTCTTT
>NA|TRBJ1-6|NA|TRBV15
CATSREVGWPLHF
TGTGCCACCAGCAGAGAAGTTGGGTGGCCCCTCCACTTT
>NA|TRBJ1-1|NA|TRBV2
CASKVGGANTEAFF
TGTGCCAGCAAGGTTGGGGGGGCGAACACTGAAGCTTTCTTT
>NA|TRBJ2-5|NA|TRBV24-1
CATSDWAGGRHQETQYF
TGTGCCACCAGTGATTGGGCGGGCGGCAGACACCAAGAGACCCAGTACTTC
>NA|TRBJ2-3|NA|TRBV7-2
CASTVGTTSTDTQYF
TGTGCCAGCACCGTCGGAACGACTAGCACAGATACGCAGTATTTT
>many|TRBJ2-7|NA|TRBV7-6
CASSAGQPYEQYF
TGTGCCAGCAGCGCCGGACAGCCCTACGAGCAGTACTTC
>few|TRBJ1-6|NA|TRBV5-4
CASSLELGGPLHF
TGTGCCAGCAGCTTGGAGCTCGGGGGACCCCTCCACTTT
>NA|TRBJ1-1|TRBD1|TRBV12-3/TRBV12-4
CASSHQPGQNEAFF
TGTGCCAGCAGCCACCAACCGGGACAGAATGAAGCTTTCTTT
>NA|TRBJ2-5|TRBD1|TRBV5-1
CASRDRDSQETQYF
TGCGCCAGCAGAGATCGGGACAGCCAAGAGACCCAGTACTTC
>many|TRBJ1-5|NA|TRBV7-9
CASSLAGDPSNQPQHF
TGTGCCAGCAGCTTAGCCGGGGATCCTAGCAATCAGCCCCAGCATTTT
>few|TRBJ1-4|NA|TRBV5-4
CASSTAMRNEKLFF
TGTGCCAGCAGCACGGCGATGAGGAATGAAAAACTGTTTTTT
>many|TRBJ1-2|NA|TRBV20-1
CSARDTNYGYTF
TGCAGCGCCCGGGACACTAACTATGGCTACACCTTC
>NA|TRBJ1-6|NA|TRBV20-1
CSARVDGGNSPLHF
TGCAGTGCTAGAGTTGACGGAGGTAATTCACCCCTCCACTTT
>many|TRBJ1-2|NA|TRBV12-3/TRBV12-4
CASSLSENYGYTF
TGTGCCAGCAGTTTATCGGAGAACTATGGCTACACCTTC
>NA|TRBJ2-7|NA|TRBV6-5
CASSYVQYAYEQYF
TGTGCCAGCAGTTACGTACAGTATGCCTACGAGCAGTACTTC
>NA|TRBJ2-2|TRBD1|TRBV29-1
CSVLRDRGELFF
TGCAGCGTTCTAAGGGACAGGGGGGAGCTGTTTTTT
>NA|TRBJ1-1|NA|TRBV30
CAWSMNTEAFF
TGTGCCTGGAGCATGAACACTGAAGCTTTCTTT
>NA|TRBJ2-7|TRBD2|TRBV5-1
CASSPSGGPDEQYF
TGCGCCAGCAGCCCGTCGGGAGGGCCTGACGAGCAGTACTTC
>many|TRBJ1-1|NA|TRBV19
CASSSNLNTEAFF
TGTGCCAGTAGTAGCAACCTGAACACTGAAGCTTTCTTT
>NA|TRBJ1-2|NA|TRBV24-1
CASSIRQDYGYTF
TGTGCCAGCAGTATCAGACAGGACTATGGCTACACCTTC
>few|TRBJ1-4|NA|TRBV2
CASSVSFPRINEKLFF
TGTGCCAGCAGTGTCAGCTTTCCGCGAATTAATGAAAAACTGTTTTTT
>NA|TRBJ2-7|TRBD2|TRBV9
CASSSLAGVVGNEQYF
TGTGCCAGCAGCTCCCTAGCGGGAGTTGTAGGGAACGAGCAGTACTTC
>NA|TRBJ1-1|TRBD1|TRBV7-8
CASSLYRGAEAFF
TGTGCCAGCAGCTTATACAGGGGGGCTGAAGCTTTCTTT
>many|TRBJ1-2|TRBD1|TRBV10-3
CAIRPRTGGGYTF
TGTGCCATCAGACCTAGGACAGGGGGCGGCTACACCTTC
>NA|TRBJ2-7|NA|TRBV9
CASSVQGRANEQYF
TGTGCCAGCAGCGTACAGGGCAGGGCCAACGAGCAGTACTTC
>NA|TRBJ2-5|NA|TRBV7-2
CASSVRGTRETQYF
TGTGCCAGCAGCGTAAGAGGAACGAGGGAGACCCAGTACTTC
>NA|TRBJ2-5|TRBD2|TRBV15
CATKFGGRGYETQYF
TGTGCCACCAAGTTCGGTGGGAGGGGATACGAGACCCAGTACTTC
>few|TRBJ2-7|TRBD2|TRBV19
CASSIGLAGASYEQYF
TGTGCCAGTAGTATCGGACTAGCGGGAGCCTCCTACGAGCAGTACTTC
>NA|TRBJ2-5|NA|TRBV24-1
CATSDLGSKGREQETQYF
TGTGCCACCAGTGATTTGGGGTCTAAGGGCAGGGAACAAGAGACCCAGTACTTC
>NA|TRBJ2-7|TRBD1|TRBV19
CASSQGQIYEQYF
TGTGCCAGTAGCCAGGGACAGATATACGAGCAGTACTTC
>NA|TRBJ1-1|NA|TRBV5-1
CASSLERGHMNTEAFF
TGCGCCAGCAGCTTGGAAAGGGGCCACATGAACACTGAAGCTTTCTTT
>NA|TRBJ1-5|TRBD1|TRBV11-2
CASSQADRGIGNQPQHF
TGTGCCAGCAGCCAGGCAGACAGGGGGATTGGCAATCAGCCCCAGCATTTT
>many|TRBJ1-2|TRBD1|TRBV7-9
CASSPETGSGYTF
TGTGCCAGCAGCCCGGAGACAGGGTCTGGCTACACCTTC